Each of the 25 T cell receptor beta chains below was sequenced from the same sample in a study. Treg sorting used a CD4+CD25+CD127-/low gate. One entry per CDR3 protein, called by TCRdb with MiXCR from the 5' RACE reads. The sample holds tens of thousands of distinct CDR3 sequences, less than 30% seen once. Sequenced material: tumor-infiltrating Tregs sorted from the breast tumor. Every receptor here comes from a female donor with breast cancer.

The gene calls are TRBV4-1 and TRBJ1-1; D is undetermined. With 1 base removed from V and 11 bases from J, the gap between germline ends came to 11 bases. The CDR3 length is 12 residues. Germline V lookup: CDR1 MGHRA, CDR2 YSYEKL. The CDR3 nucleotides read TGCGCCAGCAGCCAAGGGAGTGGGCCGGCTTTCTTT. The encoded protein is CASSQGSGPAFF.

With regard to this clonotype: One base away lies a much larger clone, so this may be a sequencing read error. The J gene is TRBJ1-2, the V gene TRBV29-1; unclear D gene. The CDR3 extends over 13 amino acids. Germline V lookup: CDR1 SQVTM, CDR2 ANQGSEA. The CDR3 spells CSVESTMDYDYTF. Written as DNA, the CDR3 is TGCAGCGTTGAAAGTACGATGGACTATGACTACACCTTC.

In this sample, this clonotype turned up many times. The V gene is TRBV10-1, the J gene TRBJ1-4; D gene ambiguous. The V and J ends lost 1 base and 5 bases respectively, with 8 bases between them. The V gene's germline CDR1 is WNHNN and CDR2 SYGVQD (reference sequence). The CDR3 runs 14 residues. CDR3 loop: CASSEFPGNEKLFF. Written as DNA, the CDR3 is TGCGCCAGCAGTGAGTTCCCGGGAAATGAAAAACTGTTTTTT.

This clonotype was found many times. V is TRBV15 and J is TRBJ1-2; possibly TRBD1 for D (5 bases). CDR1 LNHNV and CDR2 YYDKDF come from the germline V gene (reference sequence). Trimming took 1 base from V and 1 from J, leaving 13 bases between them. The CDR3 loop spans 16 amino acids. The CDR3 reads CATSRGGTDINYGYTF. The CDR3 DNA follows: TGTGCCACCAGCAGAGGCGGGACGGATATTAACTATGGCTACACCTTC.

This clonotype was seen only a few times. J is TRBJ2-1 and V is TRBV7-2; the D is unclear. CDR1 and CDR2 from the germline V gene are SGHTA and FQGNSA. The CDR3 spans 16 residues. V was clipped by 4 bases and J by 7 bases, with 20 bases between them. This chain's CDR3 is CASSSFLGPNRNEQFF. DNA for the CDR3: TGTGCCAGCAGCTCGTTCCTCGGGCCCAATCGAAATGAGCAGTTCTTC.

For this clonotype: This may be a read error, as it is one base from a much larger clone. The chain employs TRBV20-1 and TRBJ2-7; D might be TRBD2 (6 bases). CDR1 is DFQATT, CDR2 SNEGSKA, per germline (reference sequence). The CDR3 length is 14 residues. This CDR3 reads CNASAMEPRYEQYF. In DNA, the CDR3 is TGCAATGCTAGCGCCATGGAGCCACGCTACGAGCAGTACTTC.

This clonotype was observed a handful of times. V gene TRBV9 combines with J gene TRBJ2-2; D gene unclear. Looked up from germline, CDR1 is SGDLS and CDR2 is YYNGEE. The CDR3 is 15 residues long. Trimming pared 2 bases from V and 6 bases from J, leaving 14 bases between. CDR3 nucleotides: TGTGCCAGCAGCGTTACCTCGCTGTCCTCCGGGGAGCTGTTTTTT. This gives the protein CASSVTSLSSGELFF.

This clonotype was seen many times. This rearrangement joins TRBV6-2 or TRBV6-3 to TRBJ2-7; D gene unclear. CDR3 length equals 12 residues. The ends were cut back, 4 bases at V and 0 bases at J, with 4 bases in the middle. Germline values: CDR1 MNHEY, CDR2 SVGEGT. CDR3 sequence reads: CASSSSSYEQYF. The CDR3 nucleotides are TGTGCCAGCAGTTCCAGCTCCTACGAGCAGTACTTC.

This clonotype showed up just a few times. This chain joins TRBV7-2 and TRBJ2-3; the match to TRBD2 covers 10 bases. This CDR3 is built from 18 residues. Unmatched junction bases numbered 14, after V lost 8 bases and J lost 0 bases. CDR1 and CDR2 from the germline V gene are SGHTA and FQGNSA. For the CDR3, the DNA is TGTGCCAGCTTGGGTCGGACTAGCGGTAGGACTAGCACAGATACGCAGTATTTT. As protein: CASLGRTSGRTSTDTQYF.

V gene TRBV28 combines with J gene TRBJ1-5; no clear D gene. With 2 bases removed from V and 6 bases from J, the gap between germline ends came to 11 bases. CDR3 length: 14 amino acids. Germline V lookup: CDR1 MDHEN, CDR2 SYDVKM. The CDR3 DNA is TGTGCCAGCAGTTTAGTACGGGTGGCTCAGCCCCAGCATTTT. It is translated as CASSLVRVAQPQHF.

Points on this clonotype: A junction boundary mismatches the germline segment, possibly from a read error. Here the CDR3 reads CASSEDRTGSPVNEQFF. In DNA, the CDR3 is TGTGCCAGCAGTGAAGATCGAACAGGGTCTCCCGTCAATGAACAGTTCTTC. The J gene is TRBJ2-1, the V gene TRBV2; D is possibly TRBD1 (6 bases). The CDR3 is 17 amino acids. Per the germline V gene, CDR1 is SNHLY and CDR2 is FYNNEI.

This clonotype showed up many times. This chain uses TRBV20-1 with TRBJ2-7; D perhaps matches TRBD1 (5 bases). Trimming pared 0 bases from V and 9 bases from J, leaving 12 bases between. The germline gives CDR1 DFQATT, CDR2 SNEGSKA (reference sequence). CDR3 length equals 12 residues. CDR3 nucleotides: TGCAGTGCTAGAGATGGTAGGGGTGGGCAGTACTTC. It specifies CSARDGRGGQYF.

This clonotype ranks as medium-sized (0.01 to 0.1%). The V and J genes are TRBV4-2 and TRBJ1-1; D is possibly TRBD1 (5 bases). The CDR3 totals 18 residues. The germline V gene encodes CDR1 LGHNA and CDR2 YNFKEQ. V was pared by 1 base and J by 1 base, with 19 bases between. This chain's CDR3 is CASSQVLSVQVRNTEAFF. In DNA form, the CDR3 reads TGTGCCAGCAGCCAAGTTCTCAGCGTACAGGTCCGGAACACTGAAGCTTTCTTT.

The chain is built from TRBV6-5 and TRBJ1-4; D is unresolved. CDR1 MNHEY and CDR2 SVGAGI come from the germline V gene. Trimming took 8 bases from V and 3 from J, leaving 13 bases between them. This CDR3 is built from 14 residues. The CDR3 sequence: CASGSLGANEKLFF. The CDR3 nucleotides read TGTGCCAGCGGTAGTTTGGGAGCTAATGAAAAACTGTTTTTT.

This clonotype has at least ten counts. The chain has TRBV5-6 and TRBJ1-5, with 9 bases matching TRBD1. The CDR3 loop spans 18 amino acids. Germline V gene lookup returns CDR1 SGHDT and CDR2 YYEEEE. The trim removed 4 bases at V and 5 bases at J, leaving 16 bases unmatched. This CDR3 reads CASSLMDDRGMGYQPQHF. In DNA, the CDR3 is TGTGCCAGCAGCCTTATGGACGACAGGGGGATGGGGTATCAGCCCCAGCATTTT.

This rearrangement joins TRBV20-1 to TRBJ2-7; possibly TRBD2 for D (5 bases). The CDR3 has 14 amino acids. Trimming removed 0 bases at V and 0 bases at J, with 9 bases between. Germline CDR1 is DFQATT and CDR2 is SNEGSKA (reference sequence). The CDR3 sequence: CSARDPGFSYEQYF. In nucleotides, the CDR3 is TGCAGTGCTAGAGACCCGGGATTCTCCTACGAGCAGTACTTC.

In this sample, this clonotype turned up many times. This sequence joins TRBV4-1 and TRBJ2-1; 15 bases align to TRBD2. This CDR3 region has 18 residues. Per germline, CDR1 MGHRA and CDR2 YSYEKL. Unmatched junction bases numbered 9, after V lost 1 base and J lost 8 bases. CDR3 in DNA: TGCGCCAGCAGCCAAGTCGATATGGGACTAGCGGGGGGCTATGAGCAGTTCTTC. It is translated as CASSQVDMGLAGGYEQFF.

The chain joins TRBV6-1 to TRBJ1-5; perhaps TRBD1 as D (5 bases). Germline V CDR1 and CDR2: MNHNS, SASEGT. CDR3 length: 12 amino acids. V was clipped by 2 bases and J by 9 bases, with 8 bases between them. The CDR3 protein is CASSEWGRPQHF. The CDR3 DNA reads TGTGCCAGCAGTGAATGGGGCCGGCCCCAGCATTTT.

Only a few counts were recorded for this clonotype. The genes are TRBV28 and TRBJ2-3; D may be TRBD2 (6 bases). CDR3 size: 15 residues. In germline, CDR1 is MDHEN, CDR2 SYDVKM. V was shortened by 3 bases and J by 7 bases, with 17 bases between the two germline ends. The DNA for the CDR3 is TGTGCCAGCAGTTTTCTCGGGGGAAGGAGAAATACGCAGTATTTT. Amino acid sequence: CASSFLGGRRNTQYF.

This clonotype was detected only a few times. The CDR3 here is CATSRGGDSNTEAFF. The CDR3 nucleotides read TGTGCCACCAGCAGAGGGGGGGACAGTAACACTGAAGCTTTCTTT. The V and J genes are TRBV15 and TRBJ1-1; TRBD1 aligns across 7 bases. The J segment lost 2 bases and the V segment lost 1 base, leaving 4 bases of the junction unmatched. CDR1 LNHNV and CDR2 YYDKDF come from the germline V gene (reference sequence). The CDR3 is 15 amino acids.

This clonotype was counted many times. The rearrangement joins TRBV5-5 to TRBJ1-2, with a weak D call TRBD1 (5 bases). V lost 4 bases and J lost 4, with 17 bases in between. In germline, CDR1 is SGHKS, CDR2 YYEKEE (reference sequence). The CDR3 contains 15 residues. The CDR3: CASSRGGQTFYGYTF. The CDR3 region has the DNA TGTGCCAGCAGCCGAGGAGGACAAACTTTCTATGGCTACACCTTC.

This clonotype was picked up a small number of times. V usage is TRBV24-1 and J usage is TRBJ2-1; a possible D gene is TRBD2 (6 bases). V was trimmed by 5 bases and J by 9 bases, leaving 16 bases between them. The CDR3 extends over 14 amino acids. Germline V gives CDR1 KGHDR, CDR2 SFDVKD. The CDR3 loop reads CATSGGTLQREQFF. In DNA, the CDR3 is TGTGCCACCAGTGGCGGGACTCTTCAGCGTGAGCAGTTCTTC.

Only a few counts were recorded for this clonotype. The chain joins TRBV29-1 to TRBJ2-7; D uncertain. The V gene lost 2 bases and the J gene lost 0 bases, with 11 bases spanning the gap. The CDR3 loop spans 14 amino acids. CDR1 and CDR2 (germline): SQVTM, ANQGSEA. This CDR3 is CSVETASLSYEQYF. The CDR3 DNA reads TGCAGCGTTGAAACTGCGTCCCTCTCCTACGAGCAGTACTTC.

This chain connects TRBV4-1 to TRBJ1-1; D might be TRBD1 (6 bases). Looked up from germline, CDR1 is MGHRA and CDR2 is YSYEKL. CDR3 length: 17 amino acids. Trimming took off 1 base at V and 5 bases at J, with 20 bases between the two ends. The CDR3 sequence: CASSQGRTGRRGTEAFF. The DNA for the CDR3 is TGCGCCAGCAGCCAAGGGCGCACAGGGAGACGGGGAACTGAAGCTTTCTTT.

In this sample, this clonotype turned up a few times. This chain connects TRBV25-1 to TRBJ1-3; TRBD1 might be the D (6 bases). CDR3 length equals 17 residues. V was pared by 2 bases and J by 4 bases, with 18 bases between. Germline V gene lookup returns CDR1 MGHDK and CDR2 SYGVNS. The CDR3 DNA follows: TGTGCCAGCAGTGAAGAAGGGGGTCATGTTCCCGGAAACACCATATATTTT. Translating gives CASSEEGGHVPGNTIYF.